A single sample gave rise to the 5 T cell receptor beta chains below, sequenced in a study of blood T cell repertoires in COVID-19. Clones were read by immunoSEQ multiplex PCR, and TCRdb kept only the in-frame ones, dropping some. This sample has a few hundred thousand clones, with about 88% found just once. Sequenced material: PBMCs or T cells enriched from blood (not recorded which). The receptors here all came from a man between 25 and 39 years old with acute COVID-19.

There are a few counts of this clone. This chain links TRBV30 with TRBJ1-2; D possibly corresponds to TRBD1 (5 bases). Between the trimmed V and J ends, which lost 8 bases and 6 bases, there was a span of 19 bases. This CDR3 spans 13 amino acids. The V gene's germline CDR1 is GTSNPN and CDR2 SVGIG (reference sequence). Here the CDR3 reads CAGGVRAEDGYTF. The CDR3 nucleotides read TGTGCCGGAGGGGTTCGGGCAGAAGATGGCTACACCTTC.

The V gene is TRBV6-5, the J gene TRBJ1-2, with D unresolved. V was clipped by 5 bases and J by 1 base, with 11 bases between them. Germline loops: CDR1 MNHEY, CDR2 SVGAGI. The CDR3 totals 14 residues. This chain's CDR3 is CASSTLRINYGYTF. The CDR3 DNA follows: TGTGCCAGCAGTACACTCAGGATTAACTATGGCTACACCTTC.

This clone has more than one count but fewer than ten. The V call is TRBV5-1, the J call TRBJ1-1, with D possibly being TRBD1 (5 bases). Trimming took 5 bases from V and 2 from J, leaving 13 bases between them. The CDR3 is made up of 14 amino acids. Per the germline V gene, CDR1 is SGHRS and CDR2 is YFSETQ. The CDR3 DNA sequence: TGCGCCAGCAGTTCGGACACCCTAAACACTGAAGCTTTCTTT. Protein product: CASSSDTLNTEAFF. Using reference TRBV5-1 and TRBJ1-1 for the parts outside the CDR3, the full variable domain is KAGVTQTPRYLIKTRGQQVTLSCSPISGHRSVSWYQQTPGQGLQFLFEYFSETQRNKGNFPGRFSGRQFSNSRSEMNVSTLELGDSALYLCASSSDTLNTEAFFGQGTRLTVV.

The V and J genes are TRBV6-5 and TRBJ2-5, with 13 nucleotides matching TRBD2. Germline V gives CDR1 MNHEY, CDR2 SVGAGI. The J segment lost 5 bases and the V segment lost 11 bases, leaving 8 bases of the junction unmatched. The length of the CDR3 is 14 residues. The CDR3 protein is CAAQTSGGSETQYF. CDR3 nucleotides: TGTGCCGCACAGACTAGCGGGGGGTCGGAGACCCAGTACTTC.

Here the CDR3 DNA reads TGTGCCAGCAGCCCCGGGGGGTCGAGGGGAGAGACCCAGTACTTC. This encodes CASSPGGSRGETQYF. This chain joins TRBV9 and TRBJ2-5, with 7 bases that match TRBD2. This CDR3 has 15 residues. V lost 4 bases, J lost 4 bases, and 10 bases stayed unmatched. Germline CDR1 reads SGDLS; CDR2 reads YYNGEE.